Below, 18 T cell receptor beta chains from the same sample are listed, as sequenced in a study of beta chain features in type 1 diabetes. Study conclusions and caveats: All four CD4+ subsets from Type 1 diabetes patients carried moderately but significantly shorter TCRB CDR3s.

The sequenced template was cDNA made from the entire isolated RNA. The protocol was immunoSEQ multiplex PCR, while the TCRdb copy is restricted to in-frame clones and leaves out a portion. The sample records 310,000 or so clones, around 9.3% being singletons. No antigen has been assigned to these receptors. The material sequenced was central memory CD4+ T cells from blood. Receptor source: a man aged 25 to 40 with type 1 diabetes.

The chain recombines TRBV28 with TRBJ1-2; D remains unclear. Germline lookup yields CDR1 MDHEN and CDR2 SYDVKM. This CDR3 contains 14 residues. V dropped 7 bases and J dropped 3 bases, with 15 bases sitting between them. Here the CDR3 reads CASILSLGDYGYTF. The CDR3 DNA is TGTGCCAGCATCTTATCCCTTGGGGACTATGGCTACACCTTC.

In its sample, this clone was seen a few times. The chain carries TRBV28 and TRBJ2-2; D might be TRBD1 (6 bases). Germline-derived CDR1 and CDR2 are MDHEN and SYDVKM. The CDR3 has 13 amino acids. The V end lost 4 bases, the J end lost 5 bases, and 8 bases lay between the germline ends. The CDR3 nucleotides are TGTGCCAGCAGTTACAGGGAGACCGGGGAGCTGTTTTTT. Amino acid sequence: CASSYRETGELFF.

The rearrangement uses TRBV29-1 and TRBJ2-3, with D possibly matching TRBD1 (5 bases). V was cut by 4 bases and J by 7 bases, with 12 bases left in between. The CDR3 sequence is 12 residues long. Germline lookup yields CDR1 SQVTM and CDR2 ANQGSEA. CDR3 nucleotides: TGCAGCGTTGGGTTACAGGAATATACGCAGTATTTT. Protein sequence: CSVGLQEYTQYF.

This chain uses TRBV9 with TRBJ2-1, with TRBD1 matching over 9 bases. The CDR3 consists of 16 residues. V was clipped by 5 bases and J by 5 bases; unmatched bases: 11. The V gene's germline CDR1 is SGDLS and CDR2 YYNGEE. DNA for the CDR3: TGTGCCAGCAGGGCTACAGGGGGCGCTGGGAACAATGAGCAGTTCTTC. This translates into CASRATGGAGNNEQFF. The complete variable domain, with remaining parts taken from reference TRBV9 and TRBJ2-1, reads DSGVTQTPKHLITATGQRVTLRCSPRSGDLSVYWYQQSLDQGLQFLIQYYNGEERAKGNILERFSAQQFPDLHSELNLSSLELGDSALYFCASRATGGAGNNEQFFGPGTRLTVL.

This clone was detected many times. V is TRBV7-2 and J is TRBJ2-5, with TRBD1 matching over 9 bases. Germline values: CDR1 SGHTA, CDR2 FQGNSA. The CDR3 is made up of 15 amino acids. After removal of 1 base from V and 5 bases from J, the junction contained 5 bases not matched to a gene. CDR3 protein: CASSLGGQGSETQYF. CDR3 nucleotides: TGTGCCAGCAGCTTAGGGGGACAGGGATCCGAGACCCAGTACTTC. Variable domain in full (rest from reference TRBV7-2 and TRBJ2-5): GAGVSQSPSNKVTEKGKDVELRCDPISGHTALYWYRQSLGQGLEFLIYFQGNSAPDKSGLPSDRFSAERTGGSVSTLTIQRTQQEDSAVYLCASSLGGQGSETQYFGPGTRLLVL.

The chain links TRBV28 to TRBJ2-4; D may match TRBD1 or TRBD2 (5 bases each). This CDR3 has 16 amino acids. Germline values: CDR1 MDHEN, CDR2 SYDVKM. V lost 8 bases, J lost 6 bases, and 23 bases lay in between. CDR3 residues: CASGQTRVLGGNIQYF. In DNA form, the CDR3 reads TGTGCCAGCGGTCAAACACGGGTTCTTGGGGGAAACATTCAGTACTTC.

This clone was seen many times. The chain recombines TRBV27 with TRBJ2-2; D unclear. This CDR3 comprises 12 residues. V lost 6 bases, J lost 8 bases, and 10 bases lay in between. Germline V gene data show CDR1 as MNHEY and CDR2 as SMNVEV (reference sequence). CDR3 residues: CASRKQQGELFF. The CDR3 DNA follows: TGTGCCAGCAGAAAACAGCAAGGGGAGCTGTTTTTT.

This clone was counted between two and nine times. The chain has TRBV23-1 and TRBJ2-4; TRBD2 aligns across 14 bases. TRBV23-1 is filed as an ORF, its function uncertain. Losses at the gene ends were 2 bases for V and 0 bases for J; bases not matched to a gene: 21. The CDR3 contains 24 residues. CDR3 nucleotides: TGCGCCAGCAGTCAACGAAGGACTAGCGGGGGGCAAAAAACTTTACTCGAAGCCAAAAACATTCAGTACTTC. Translation: CASSQRRTSGGQKTLLEAKNIQYF.

The rearrangement links TRBV4-3 to TRBJ2-1; D is perhaps TRBD1 (6 bases). The CDR3 has 17 amino acids. V shed 0 bases and J shed 2 bases, with 14 bases lying between them. From germline, CDR1 is LGHNA and CDR2 YSLEER. The CDR3, as DNA: TGCGCCAGCAGCCAAGATCGGAGAGGGGGTCCCTACAATGAGCAGTTCTTC. This translates into CASSQDRRGGPYNEQFF.

This clone was seen more than once but under ten times. This chain connects TRBV6-5 to TRBJ2-4; D is perhaps TRBD1 (5 bases). The germline CDR1 and CDR2 sequences are MNHEY and SVGAGI. The ends were cut back, 0 bases at V and 0 bases at J, with 6 bases in the middle. The CDR3 is made up of 15 amino acids. Here the CDR3 DNA reads TGTGCCAGCAGTTACTCGCAGGGAGCCAAAAACATTCAGTACTTC. It yields the protein CASSYSQGAKNIQYF.

Ten or more counts support this clone. This chain joins TRBV11-2 and TRBJ2-3; tentatively, D is TRBD1 (6 bases). The germline gives CDR1 SGHAT, CDR2 FQNNGV. Trimming took off 5 bases at V and 2 bases at J, with 11 bases between the two ends. This CDR3 spans 14 amino acids. This CDR3 is CASSQGKFTDTQYF. CDR3 coding DNA: TGTGCCAGCAGCCAGGGGAAGTTCACAGATACGCAGTATTTT. The whole variable domain, filled in from reference TRBV11-2 and TRBJ2-3, reads EAGVAQSPRYKIIEKRQSVAFWCNPISGHATLYWYQQILGQGPKLLIQFQNNGVVDDSQLPKDRFSAERLKGVDSTLKIQPAKLEDSAVYLCASSQGKFTDTQYFGPGTRLTVL.

This clone was seen a few times. The chain recombines TRBV27 with TRBJ1-2, with 9 bases lining up with TRBD1. CDR1 and CDR2 (germline): MNHEY, SMNVEV (reference sequence). After removal of 6 bases from V and 0 bases from J, the junction contained 5 bases not matched to a gene. The CDR3 contains 15 residues. In DNA, the CDR3 is TGTGCCAGCAGAGGGACAGGGCCCGCTAACTATGGCTACACCTTC. This encodes CASRGTGPANYGYTF.

The chain combines TRBV5-8 with TRBJ2-5; the match to TRBD2 covers 11 bases. V was clipped by 4 bases and J by 4 bases; unmatched bases: 6. CDR1 and CDR2 from the germline V gene are SGHTS and YDEGEE. The length of the CDR3 is 15 residues. CDR3 nucleotide sequence: TGTGCCAGCAGCAAAGGGACTAGCGGCACAGAGACCCAGTACTTC. Its translation: CASSKGTSGTETQYF.

This clone was recorded a few times. Other DNA sequences in the same sample also yield this CDR3. The rearrangement links TRBV5-1 to TRBJ2-7; D assignment may be TRBD1 or TRBD2 (5 bases each). Germline V gives CDR1 SGHRS, CDR2 YFSETQ. The CDR3 has 13 residues. Trimming removed 4 bases from V and 1 base from J, with 9 bases in between. CDR3 sequence: CASSRDGSYEQYF. The CDR3, as DNA: TGCGCCAGCAGCCGGGACGGTTCCTACGAGCAGTACTTC.

The chain recombines TRBV5-1 with TRBJ2-5; TRBD2 agrees at 14 bases. The CDR3 loop spans 15 amino acids. The V gene end was trimmed by 4 bases and the J gene end by 4 bases; junction bases not matched to a gene: 3. Germline CDR1 is SGHRS and CDR2 is YFSETQ. In DNA, the CDR3 is TGCGCCAGCAGCAGCGGACTAGCGGGGGGAGAGACCCAGTACTTC. Residues: CASSSGLAGGETQYF.

This clone has more than one count but fewer than ten. The chain combines TRBV23-1 with TRBJ1-2; TRBD1 is a possible D gene (6 bases). TRBV23-1 is classed as an ORF, of uncertain function. V was pared by 4 bases and J by 0 bases, with 15 bases between. The CDR3 is 16 residues long. The chain's CDR3 is CASSPHRQAPNYGYTF. In nucleotides, the CDR3 is TGCGCCAGCAGTCCCCACCGACAGGCGCCTAACTATGGCTACACCTTC.

As DNA, the CDR3 is TGTGCCAGCAGCGTAGGGTCGGGGGCGAACACTGAAGCTTTCTTT. Its protein is CASSVGSGANTEAFF. This chain uses TRBV7-2 with TRBJ1-1; D is perhaps TRBD1 (6 bases). The germline gives CDR1 SGHTA, CDR2 FQGNSA. This CDR3 region has 15 residues. V lost 5 bases and J lost 1, with 14 bases in between. Combining the CDR3 with reference TRBV7-2 and TRBJ1-1 gives the whole variable domain GAGVSQSPSNKVTEKGKDVELRCDPISGHTALYWYRQSLGQGLEFLIYFQGNSAPDKSGLPSDRFSAERTGGSVSTLTIQRTQQEDSAVYLCASSVGSGANTEAFFGQGTRLTVV.

V usage is TRBV14 and J usage is TRBJ2-1, with 7 bases matching TRBD1. Germline V gene lookup returns CDR1 SGHDN and CDR2 FVKESK. The CDR3 has 16 amino acids. V shed 1 base and J 1 base; nucleotides not matched to a gene: 4. As DNA, the CDR3 is TGTGCCAGCAGCCAAGTGAAGGGGGCATCCTACAATGAGCAGTTCTTC. Translation gives CASSQVKGASYNEQFF.